This T cell receptor beta chain is from a study of OX40 agonist ivuxolimab in advanced cancers. CDR1 is KGHSH, CDR2 LQKENI, per germline. The germline V and J ends were trimmed by 4 bases and 2 bases, with 8 bases remaining between them. The CDR3 runs 13 residues. General study points: What antigens the expanded peripheral T cells recognized was never established.

Autoimmune disease history or systemic immunosuppression disqualified patients. Blood sampling took place at baseline, cycle 4 day 1, and cycle 7 day 1. Here immunoSEQ multiplex PCR was the method, and the copy in TCRdb shows in-frame clones only, minus some. The table has around 82,000 clones, 88% seen once. About this clone itself: Antigen specificity is unknown.

The material was CD4+ or CD8+ T cells sorted from blood, obtained in a trial of the OX40 agonist ivuxolimab. This clonotype was obtained from an adult with an advanced solid tumor such as melanoma, head and neck, liver or kidney cancer. The genes are TRBV18 and TRBJ2-5, with unresolved D. The CDR3: CASSLRVQETQYF. CDR3 bases: TGTGCCAGCTCACTAAGGGTTCAAGAGACCCAGTACTTC.